The 10 T cell receptor beta chains given below trace back to one sample, sequenced in a study of blood T cell repertoires in COVID-19. Repertoires were generated with immunoSEQ multiplex PCR, while TCRdb's copy carries only in-frame clones and drops some. The sample includes around 250,000 clones, about 82% of them seen just once. Specimen: peripheral blood. The receptors were sampled from a man in his fifties or sixties with active or convalescent COVID-19.

The gene calls are TRBV5-1 and TRBJ1-2; the match to TRBD1 covers 7 bases. Germline V gives CDR1 SGHRS, CDR2 YFSETQ. The CDR3 length is 12 residues. The V and J ends lost 2 bases and 6 bases, in that order; junction bases with no gene match: 1. In DNA, the CDR3 is TGCGCCAGCAGCTTCGGGACAGATGGCTACACCTTC. Its protein product is CASSFGTDGYTF.

This clone was seen a few times. The chain carries TRBV5-1 and TRBJ1-1; 7 bases are shared with TRBD1. From germline, CDR1 is SGHRS and CDR2 YFSETQ. The length of the CDR3 is 13 residues. V shed 5 bases, J shed 2 bases, and the junction held 3 bases outside the gene matches. The CDR3 DNA follows: TGCGCCAGCAGTCAGGGGGATAACACTGAAGCTTTCTTT. Its translation is CASSQGDNTEAFF.

The chain recombines TRBV11-2 with TRBJ1-3; possibly TRBD1 for D (6 bases). The CDR3 contains 14 residues. With 3 bases removed from V and 4 bases from J, the gap between germline ends came to 10 bases. Per the germline V gene, CDR1 is SGHAT and CDR2 is FQNNGV. The CDR3: CASSLGAPGNTIYF. The CDR3 DNA is TGTGCCAGCAGCTTGGGGGCACCAGGAAACACCATATATTTT.

The chain links TRBV6-5 to TRBJ1-1; 8 bases are shared with TRBD1. Germline V lookup: CDR1 MNHEY, CDR2 SVGAGI. Unmatched junction bases numbered 11, after V lost 2 bases and J lost 9 bases. This CDR3 contains 15 residues. This chain's CDR3 is CASSYGGQAPRQAFF. The CDR3, as DNA: TGTGCCAGCAGTTACGGGGGACAGGCGCCGAGGCAAGCTTTCTTT.

The chain links TRBV5-6 to TRBJ2-7; TRBD2 matches at 8 bases. The germline V gene encodes CDR1 SGHDT and CDR2 YYEEEE. The CDR3 is 14 residues long. Unmatched junction bases numbered 10, after V lost 6 bases and J lost 5 bases. CDR3 residues: CASNLGGLADEQYF. In DNA form, the CDR3 reads TGTGCCAGCAACCTAGGTGGACTAGCAGACGAGCAGTACTTC. The full variable domain, its missing parts supplied by reference TRBV5-6 and TRBJ2-7, is DAGVTQSPTHLIKTRGQQVTLRCSPKSGHDTVSWYQQALGQGPQFIFQYYEEEERQRGNFPDRFSGHQFPNYSSELNVNALLLGDSALYLCASNLGGLADEQYFGPGTRLTVT.

This sequence joins TRBV9 and TRBJ2-7; TRBD2 is a possible D gene (5 bases). The germline V gene encodes CDR1 SGDLS and CDR2 YYNGEE. Trimming took off 1 base at V and 1 base at J, with 15 bases between the two ends. The CDR3 sequence is 16 residues long. The CDR3 DNA follows: TGTGCCAGCAGCGTAATGTCGGGCGCGGGTTCCTACGAGCAGTACTTC. As protein: CASSVMSGAGSYEQYF.

There are a few counts of this clone. The chain employs TRBV5-1 and TRBJ2-1; D is unresolved. There are 14 residues in the CDR3. V was trimmed by 2 bases and J by 3 bases, leaving 9 bases between them. CDR1 and CDR2 from the germline V gene are SGHRS and YFSETQ. In nucleotides, the CDR3 is TGCGCCAGCAGCTTCTCCAGCGACTACAATGAGCAGTTCTTC. This translates into CASSFSSDYNEQFF.

This chain connects TRBV4-1 to TRBJ1-6; 8 bases fit TRBD1. The V gene end was trimmed by 0 bases and the J gene end by 9 bases; junction bases not matched to a gene: 4. The germline V gene has CDR1 MGHRA and CDR2 YSYEKL. This CDR3 has 15 residues. CDR3 protein: CASSQDAGGGSPLHF. The CDR3 DNA reads TGCGCCAGCAGCCAAGATGCAGGGGGCGGTTCACCCCTCCACTTT.

The table lists this clone with a count of one. J is TRBJ2-2 and V is TRBV4-2; D call uncertain. The CDR3 length is 14 residues. Germline V lookup: CDR1 LGHNA, CDR2 YNFKEQ. The germline V and J ends were trimmed by 1 base and 0 bases, with 3 bases remaining between them. CDR3 sequence: CASSQAANTGELFF. In DNA, the CDR3 is TGTGCCAGCAGCCAAGCTGCGAACACCGGGGAGCTGTTTTTT.

By proportion, this clone is medium-sized. Additional DNA sequences in this sample encode the identical CDR3. The chain employs TRBV5-1 and TRBJ1-5; D is uncertain. Germline CDR1 is SGHRS and CDR2 is YFSETQ. V lost 2 bases and J lost 2, with 11 bases in between. CDR3 length: 15 residues. The CDR3 loop reads CASSLVPGGNQPQHF. The CDR3 DNA is TGCGCCAGCAGCTTAGTCCCGGGTGGCAATCAGCCCCAGCATTTT.